This T cell receptor beta chain originates from a study of blood T cell repertoires in COVID-19. Background on the study: Acute-phase and convalescent COVID-19 samples originated in the United States, Italy and Spain. PBMCs, B-cell-depleted T cells, or T cells were the source of the cDNA or gDNA that made up the material.

Recruits, aged roughly 18 to 90 years, lived in 25 or so US areas. Categorization into cohorts depended on clinical history that participants reported. TCRdb keeps only in-frame clones here, not all; method: immunoSEQ multiplex PCR. The sample contains almost 400,000 clones, around 87% of which appear only once. Germline CDR1 reads SGHVS; CDR2 reads FQNEAQ. This CDR3 region has 16 residues. The V and J ends lost 8 bases and 5 bases, in that order; junction bases with no gene match: 14. Source material: PBMCs or T cells enriched from blood (not recorded which). This receptor was obtained from a woman aged 25-40 years with acute COVID-19. The gene calls are TRBV7-8 and TRBJ2-4, with 8 nucleotides matching TRBD1. DNA for the CDR3: TGTGCCAGCGGGGGCCCCGGCGGGACAGGAGAAAACATTCAGTACTTC. It is translated as CASGGPGGTGENIQYF.